This T cell receptor beta chain stems from a study of human T cells and chemical hapten exposure (dated by TCRdb to the early 2020s). Regarding the research as a whole: For sensitization, 2% DPC in acetone was applied to a 2 cm by 2 cm area of upper inner arm skin. Throughout the approximately 25-week study period, patients were also given weekly therapeutic DPC doses on the scalp. Patch testing on the upper back used Finn chambers containing 0.01% DPC, with scoring done after 6 days according to International Contact Dermatitis Research Group standards. Most of the patients in the cohort were female, and the cohort covered alopecia areata with under or over 50% scalp involvement, alopecia totalis and alopecia universalis. Libraries were pooled for sequencing, and per-sample TCR yields varied mainly because of small differences in library volumes within the pool. This study followed changes in the peripheral blood TCR repertoire in vivo during primary and secondary sensitization of alopecia patients to the hapten diphenylcyclopropenone (DPC). Blood samples were taken from patients before sensitization (week 0) and then at 2, 6 and about 24 weeks after DPC sensitization. For TCR sequencing, blood came from twenty-nine alopecia patients at anywhere from one to four time points (pre-sensitization, 2, 6 and 24 weeks).

What this sample's time point label stands for: patch test 2, 6 weeks after DPC sensitization. In light of the paper, this sample's treatment or condition label describes: therapeutic diphenylcyclopropenone sensitization with weekly scalp DPC. At every patch-test visit, the blood draw took place before the patch test was put on. Eligible patients were aged 18 to 70, diagnosed with alopecia, deemed suitable for DPC therapy, and excluded if pregnant. Unfractionated whole blood was collected in Tempus Blood RNA tubes, and total RNA was extracted from that blood. The full study reports these points: Because every patient had alopecia, a presumed autoimmune disease, the patients' immune response might differ from that of healthy individuals. After repeated subsampling, the strength of the expansion versus patch-test correlation and the threshold at which it became significant changed. Significantly more large CDR3 similarity clusters were formed by expanded TCRs than by pre-sensitization or healthy control sets, consistent with antigen-driven responses. Patch test score was positively correlated with the number of PT1 expanded TCRs, with significance at thresholds 8, 16 and 32 but not at 4. DPC sensitization did not change the number of TCRs with a frequency above 1 in 1000, and there was no evidence of changes in global repertoire structure.

Receptors were amplified or captured by RACE. The data were produced on a NextSeq 500. Library preparation attached unique molecular identifiers to individual cDNA molecules for quantitative, reproducible TCR counting. Each blood RNA sample was used to sequence both TCR alpha and TCR beta chains. Regarding the original processing steps: The median number of TCRs per sample was roughly 100,000, ranging from roughly 23,224 to 700,000. V, J and CDR3 annotation of the TCR reads was carried out using the Decombinator software suite. For the PS versus PT1 abundance plots, all samples were subsampled to the same number of TCRs (28,000). Expanded TCRs were defined as absent before sensitization and observed at least eight times at the 2-week time point. The raw public reads went through TCRdb reprocessing: fastp at Q25, MiXCR clone calling, in-frame beta chains kept. Every distinct CDR3 protein forms one entry, paired with its most common genes and DNA. It is TCRdb's table, rather than the study itself, that gives the V and J calls and clone size. In this sample the table shows about 69,000 distinct CDR3 sequences, under 13% of which occur a single time. Of the sample, about 6.6% is held by the ten largest clones.

The germline V gene specifies LGHNA as CDR1 and YNFKEQ as CDR2. At the junction V is shortened by 3 bases and J by 6 bases, with 17 bases in between. Spanning cysteine to phenylalanine, the CDR3 consists of 15 amino acids. Only CDR3 DNA remains: 45 bases, in frame from the first base. Ten or more counts support this clonotype. Its antigen is unknown. The record has no base qualities; no much larger clone is one base away. The starting material was whole blood, obtained in connection with sensitization to the hapten diphenylcyclopropenone (DPC). This clonotype was sampled from a woman aged 50 to 65 with alopecia areata. Some clones in this sample may be carry-over from other donors' samples. The sequence links TRBV4-2 to TRBJ1-2; the D gene is not confidently resolved. The nucleotide sequence is TGTGCCAGCAGCCAGGGAAAAGACCAGACCCATGGCTACACCTTC. This yields the protein CASSQGKDQTHGYTF.